This TCR beta chain was documented in a study of T-cell memory formation after mild COVID-19. Deletions cut 0 bases from V and 6 bases from J, with 16 bases between. The CDR3 runs to 16 residues. Per the germline V gene, CDR1 is SGDLS and CDR2 is YYNGEE. This clonotype has just a few counts. A single record per CDR3 protein comes from TCRdb applying MiXCR to the 5' RACE reads. Of approximately 500,000 distinct CDR3 sequences listed, nearly 25% are singletons. The TCR comes from an adult woman who had mild COVID-19 (a few samples of this study predate the infection). Cell type and time point are not known. The chain joins TRBV9 to TRBJ2-1, with D possibly TRBD2 on 5 matching bases. Sequences were obtained from PBMCs or a T cell subset sorted from them (not recorded which). The CDR3 sequence is CASSVEAPVLGNEQFF. The DNA of the CDR3 is TGTGCCAGCAGCGTAGAGGCCCCGGTACTAGGCAATGAGCAGTTCTTC.